This T cell receptor (beta chain) was recorded in a study of cytomegalovirus exposure and HLA in healthy donors. Study summary: A prior study identified 117 million unique TCR beta sequences from about 180 million T cells.

PCR was performed using 60 Vbeta and 13 Jbeta primers. Clones were read by immunoSEQ multiplex PCR, and TCRdb kept only the in-frame ones, dropping some. The profile shows 140,000 to 150,000 clones, 70% of them singletons. Concerning this clone itself: Its antigen is undetermined.

Findings and limits, study-wide: The listing of some 170 TCR beta chains classed them as cytomegalovirus-associated.

The receptor comes from a woman aged 55-70 years in good health and CMV-seropositive. The sample consisted of PBMCs.

CDR3 amino acids: CSVPSGEKLFF. The CDR3 DNA sequence: TGCAGCGTGCCCTCGGGTGAAAAACTGTTTTTT. The chain links TRBV29-1 to TRBJ1-4; no firm D call. This CDR3 has 11 amino acids. Looked up from germline, CDR1 is SQVTM and CDR2 is ANQGSEA. Trimming took 6 bases from V and 7 from J, leaving 9 bases between them.